This entry describes one T cell receptor (beta chain). Trimming took 0 bases from V and 7 from J, leaving 10 bases between them. Germline lookup yields CDR1 SEHNR and CDR2 FQNEAQ (reference sequence). This CDR3 region has 15 residues. Some clones are missing from TCRdb's copy, which holds only in-frame ones; the method was immunoSEQ multiplex PCR. The sample records a few hundred thousand clones, roughly 80% being singletons. The data originate from a study of blood T cell repertoires in COVID-19. The sequence was obtained from a human donor in a cohort sampled during active COVID-19. Specimen: peripheral blood. J is TRBJ1-6 and V is TRBV7-9; D is ambiguous. CDR3 in DNA: TGTGCCAGCAGCTTAGCCTCAAGCAGGAATTCACCCCTCCACTTT. This encodes CASSLASSRNSPLHF.